Following are 19 T cell receptor beta chains from one sample sequenced in a study of shared clonotypes between healthy human individuals. Method: immunoSEQ multiplex PCR; TCRdb's copy keeps in-frame clones and lacks some. There are about 2.3 million clones in the sample; 93% occur only once, and 0.39% lies in the top ten. Input material: naive CD4+ T cells from PBMCs. Specified subset: CD45RA+ positively selected. These receptors were collected from a man aged 18 to 29 in good health. Some clones in this sample may be carry-over from other donors' samples.

The chain recombines TRBV7-2 with TRBJ2-3; 8 bases line up with TRBD2. The trim removed 4 bases at V and 11 bases at J, leaving 8 bases unmatched. This CDR3 is 13 amino acids long. Germline lookup yields CDR1 SGHTA and CDR2 FQGNSA. DNA of the CDR3: TGTGCCAGCAGCTCCCAAACGGGAGGGAGGCAGTATTTT. Translation gives CASSSQTGGRQYF.

The V and J genes are TRBV18 and TRBJ2-2; possible D gene TRBD2, 5 bases. The CDR3 runs 16 residues. The V gene lost 2 bases and the J gene lost 6 bases, with 16 bases spanning the gap. The germline gives CDR1 KGHSH, CDR2 LQKENI. The CDR3: CASSPTDGVRAGELFF. Here the CDR3 DNA reads TGTGCCAGCTCACCAACGGACGGGGTCCGTGCCGGGGAGCTGTTTTTT.

About this clone itself: The germline gene is not matched at one end of the junction; a read error may be the cause. This chain connects TRBV7-2 to TRBJ2-7, with TRBD2 identical over 9 bases. Germline CDR1 and CDR2: SGHTA and FQGNSA. The CDR3 sequence is 15 residues long. The CDR3 nucleotides are TGTGCCAGCAGATTAGGGGCGGGAGGGCGGTACGAGCAGTACTTC. It codes for CASRLGAGGRYEQYF.

The rearrangement joins TRBV7-7 to TRBJ2-7, with 8 bases aligning to TRBD1. V was clipped by 5 bases and J by 5 bases; unmatched bases: 5. The CDR3 runs 13 residues. Per germline, CDR1 SSHAT and CDR2 FNYEAQ (reference sequence). The CDR3 sequence is CASSPDRGHEQYF. In nucleotides, the CDR3 is TGTGCCAGCAGCCCTGACAGGGGCCACGAGCAGTACTTC.

The chain employs TRBV6-5 and TRBJ2-7; 9 positions agree with TRBD1. This CDR3 region has 14 residues. Per germline, CDR1 MNHEY and CDR2 SVGAGI. The V segment lost 6 bases and the J segment 7 bases; nucleotides outside the gene matches: 10. The CDR3 region has the DNA TGTGCCAGCAGCCGGGACAGGGACCGGGGGGAGCAGTACTTC. Translating it yields CASSRDRDRGEQYF.

This chain joins TRBV29-1 and TRBJ1-3; D ambiguous. The CDR3 sequence is 11 residues long. Germline V lookup: CDR1 SQVTM, CDR2 ANQGSEA. The ends were cut back, 6 bases at V and 4 bases at J, with 7 bases in the middle. CDR3 DNA sequence: TGCAGCGTCATACAGGGAAACACCATATATTTT. Its protein is CSVIQGNTIYF.

This chain joins TRBV5-1 and TRBJ1-2, with D perhaps matching TRBD1 (5 bases). CDR1 and CDR2 from the germline V gene are SGHRS and YFSETQ. The CDR3 consists of 15 residues. Trimming cost V 4 bases and J 2 bases, with 15 bases left between them. This CDR3 is CASSITGPINYGYTF. CDR3 sequence (DNA): TGCGCCAGCAGCATAACGGGACCGATAAACTATGGCTACACCTTC.

This chain joins TRBV18 and TRBJ2-3, with 12 bases fitting TRBD2. In germline, CDR1 is KGHSH, CDR2 LQKENI. The V gene end was trimmed by 5 bases and the J gene end by 1 base; junction bases not matched to a gene: 10. This CDR3 region has 18 residues. CDR3: CASSSLSLAGGGTDTQYF. The CDR3 bases are TGTGCCAGCTCATCTCTTTCACTAGCGGGAGGTGGCACAGATACGCAGTATTTT.

The gene calls are TRBV19 and TRBJ2-7; 8 bases are a match to TRBD1. V gave up 3 bases and J gave up 0 bases; unmatched junction bases: 4. The CDR3 has 15 amino acids. Germline V gives CDR1 LNHDA, CDR2 SQIVND (reference sequence). The CDR3 region is CASSMPGQASYEQYF. The CDR3 DNA reads as TGTGCCAGTAGTATGCCGGGACAGGCCTCCTACGAGCAGTACTTC.

The CDR3 protein is CASSLVMGGPIMNTEAFF. The CDR3 coding sequence is TGTGCCAGCAGCTTAGTTATGGGGGGTCCGATAATGAACACTGAAGCTTTCTTT. V and J are TRBV7-8 and TRBJ1-1, with D tentatively TRBD1 (5 bases). The germline gives CDR1 SGHVS, CDR2 FQNEAQ. V was trimmed by 1 base and J by 0 bases, leaving 18 bases between them. The CDR3 covers 18 residues.

In the case of this clone: Other DNA sequences from this sample encode an identical CDR3 as well. The J gene is TRBJ2-5, the V gene TRBV7-9; D remains unclear. The V gene lost 3 bases and the J gene lost 2 bases, with 1 base spanning the gap. The germline V gene has CDR1 SEHNR and CDR2 FQNEAQ (reference sequence). The CDR3 is made up of 11 amino acids. Here the CDR3 reads CASSFQETQYF. The CDR3 coding sequence is TGTGCCAGCAGCTTTCAAGAGACCCAGTACTTC. The full variable domain, with the rest looked up from reference TRBV7-9 and TRBJ2-5, is DTGVSQNPRHKITKRGQNVTFRCDPISEHNRLYWYRQTLGQGPEFLTYFQNEAQLEKSRLLSDRFSAERPKGSFSTLEIQRTEQGDSAMYLCASSFQETQYFGPGTRLLVL.

The chain couples TRBV6-4 to TRBJ1-6; D gene unclear. CDR3 length: 15 residues. In germline, CDR1 is MRHNA, CDR2 SNTAGT. V lost 7 bases and J 2 bases, leaving 12 bases between the germline ends. CDR3 protein: CASKVRATYNSPLHF. The CDR3 DNA is TGTGCCAGCAAGGTACGGGCGACCTATAATTCACCCCTCCACTTT.

The chain combines TRBV28 with TRBJ2-2; no definite D call. The CDR3 is 14 residues long. In germline, CDR1 is MDHEN, CDR2 SYDVKM. Trimming took 7 bases from V and 6 from J, leaving 15 bases between them. The CDR3 sequence is CASTTTVRAGELFF. CDR3 DNA sequence: TGTGCCAGCACCACAACGGTCCGGGCCGGGGAGCTGTTTTTT.

The chain recombines TRBV5-6 with TRBJ2-7; 14 positions match TRBD2. This CDR3 is 16 amino acids long. CDR1 and CDR2 from the germline V gene are SGHDT and YYEEEE. With V trimmed by 4 bases and J by 1 base, 4 bases remained unmatched. The CDR3, as DNA: TGTGCCAGCAGCACCCGGACTAGCGGGAGGTCCTACGAGCAGTACTTC. Translated, it gives CASSTRTSGRSYEQYF.

The gene calls are TRBV30 and TRBJ2-1, with D maybe TRBD2 (6 bases). Germline V gene data show CDR1 as GTSNPN and CDR2 as SVGIG (reference sequence). The CDR3 is 15 amino acids. The V and J ends lost 0 bases and 3 bases respectively, with 12 bases between them. The CDR3 DNA follows: TGTGCCTGGAGTGTACGCCCAGCGGGCTACAATGAGCAGTTCTTC. As protein: CAWSVRPAGYNEQFF. Using reference TRBV30 and TRBJ2-1 for the parts outside the CDR3, the full variable domain is SQTIHQWPATLVQPVGSPLSLECTVEGTSNPNLYWYRQAAGRGLQLLFYSVGIGQISSEVPQNLSASRPQDRQFILSSKKLLLSDSGFYLCAWSVRPAGYNEQFFGPGTRLTVL.

The chain carries TRBV7-9 and TRBJ2-1, with TRBD2 matching over 13 bases. Germline CDR1 reads SEHNR; CDR2 reads FQNEAQ (reference sequence). V lost 4 bases to trimming and J lost 7 bases; unmatched junction nucleotides: 10. The CDR3 runs 17 residues. The CDR3 region has the DNA TGTGCCAGCAGCTCAAAACGGGGACTAGCGGGATCGAATGAGCAGTTCTTC. This translates into CASSSKRGLAGSNEQFF.

J is TRBJ2-7 and V is TRBV4-3; D remains unclear. Trimming left V 0 bases short and J 1 base short, with 13 bases between. CDR1 and CDR2 from the germline V gene are LGHNA and YSLEER. The CDR3 spans 16 residues. CDR3 residues: CASSQDLQGLSYEQYF. DNA for the CDR3: TGCGCCAGCAGCCAAGATCTCCAAGGGCTTTCCTACGAGCAGTACTTC.

This clone has just a few counts. The rearrangement uses TRBV6-6 and TRBJ1-2, with D unresolved. V was pared by 11 bases and J by 8 bases, with 15 bases between. This CDR3 has 11 residues. Looked up from germline, CDR1 is MNHNY and CDR2 is SVGAGI (reference sequence). CDR3 amino acids: CALGVSEGYTF. Written as DNA, the CDR3 is TGTGCCCTTGGGGTATCGGAGGGCTACACCTTC.

This chain connects TRBV6-1 to TRBJ1-1; 8 bases line up with TRBD1. The CDR3 runs 14 residues. With 4 bases clipped from V and 1 base from J, the junction kept 2 bases outside the gene matches. CDR1 is MNHNS and CDR2 is SASEGT in the germline V gene. This CDR3 reads CASSADRANTEAFF. CDR3 nucleotides: TGTGCCAGCAGTGCGGACAGGGCGAACACTGAAGCTTTCTTT.